This paragraph covers one T cell receptor (beta chain) sequence. Here immunoSEQ multiplex PCR was the method, and the copy in TCRdb shows in-frame clones only, minus some. The sample consists of around 79,000 clones, 80% to 95% of them appearing once. The sample comes from a study of T cell changes during pregnancy in multiple sclerosis. V lost 0 bases to trimming and J lost 6 bases, with 14 bases between them. The CDR3 has 15 amino acids. Germline assignment: CDR1 SGHDT and CDR2 YYEEEE. The sequence was obtained from a female donor with multiple sclerosis, enrolled in a pregnancy study. The input for sequencing was CD4+ T cells from peripheral blood mononuclear cells, taken in the second trimester of pregnancy. The genes are TRBV5-6 and TRBJ2-3; TRBD2 might be the D (7 bases). The CDR3 loop reads CASSLGGGAADTQYF. The CDR3 nucleotides are TGTGCCAGCAGCTTGGGTGGGGGGGCCGCGGATACGCAGTATTTT. The full variable domain, rest sourced from reference TRBV5-6 and TRBJ2-3, is DAGVTQSPTHLIKTRGQQVTLRCSPKSGHDTVSWYQQALGQGPQFIFQYYEEEERQRGNFPDRFSGHQFPNYSSELNVNALLLGDSALYLCASSLGGGAADTQYFGPGTRLTVL.